This T cell receptor (beta chain) was sequenced in a study of T cell responses to AZD1222 COVID-19 vaccine. Points from the study as a whole: All repertoire sampling was performed exclusively after the peak T cell response. Vaccine-related CD4 TCRs covered spike, predominating at 160-218 and 743-854. Clonal diversity may have been underestimated in mostly white British donors.

Note on this clone: What it recognizes is unknown.

Unmatched junction bases numbered 4, after V lost 4 bases and J lost 6 bases. Germline CDR1 reads LNHDA; CDR2 reads SQIVND (reference sequence). CDR3 size: 13 residues. The table came from immunoSEQ multiplex PCR; TCRdb's copy has only in-frame clones and leaves some out. The sample has roughly 200,000 clones; 90% to 95% are singletons. The TCR originated in an adult who received the MenACWY meningococcal vaccine as a control. The chain links TRBV19 to TRBJ1-2; TRBD1 agrees at 8 bases. The material sequenced was peripheral blood, taken 28 days after the second dose of the MenACWY control vaccine. The CDR3 loop reads CASSTDRDDGYTF. As DNA, the CDR3 is TGTGCCAGTAGTACGGACAGGGATGATGGCTACACCTTC.